The entry that follows covers one TCR beta chain sequence. No antigen is known for it. TCRdb reanalysed the reads using MiXCR and keeps one entry per CDR3 protein. Among over 100,000 distinct CDR3 sequences listed, less than 30% were seen once. The V end was cut by 4 bases, the J end by 2 bases, with 15 bases between. This CDR3 region has 16 residues. Germline V gene data show CDR1 as MDHEN and CDR2 as SYDVKM. This sample was taken from a study of T cell repertoires in cytomegalovirus infection. The overall study: Selection of CMV epitopes for the study included recently identified HLA-C-restricted and well-studied HLA-B-restricted ones. Both a matching HLA type and CMV infection were indicated by public TCR beta signatures.

Study-level findings and limits: The cumulative frequency of public TCR beta families distinguished individuals who carried CMV together with the relevant HLA. In two of eight donors, the top clonotype was HLA-C-restricted CMV-specific.

The source is a human donor in good health (CMV status not recorded). Some clones in this sample may be carry-over from other donors' samples. The sequencing used CD8+ T cells from cultured PBMCs, collected from culture after CMV antigen stimulation. The chain carries TRBV28 and TRBJ1-3; D gene unclear. DNA for the CDR3: TGTGCCAGCAGTTCCCCCTGCAAAGAAACTGGAAACACCATATATTTT. It encodes CASSSPCKETGNTIYF.